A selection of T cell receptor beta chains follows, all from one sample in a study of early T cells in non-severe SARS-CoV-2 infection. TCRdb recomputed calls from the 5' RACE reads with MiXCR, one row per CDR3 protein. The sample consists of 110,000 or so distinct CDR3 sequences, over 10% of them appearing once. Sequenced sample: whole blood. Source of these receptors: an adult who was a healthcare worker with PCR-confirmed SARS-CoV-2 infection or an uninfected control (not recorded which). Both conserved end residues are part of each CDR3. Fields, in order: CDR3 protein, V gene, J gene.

CDR3 protein: CASSMGLAGLDEQFF
V gene: TRBV11-2
J gene: TRBJ2-1

CDR3 protein: CSAREDQHEQFF
V gene: TRBV20-1
J gene: TRBJ2-1

CDR3 protein: CASSPLSGEQYF
V gene: TRBV18
J gene: TRBJ2-7

CDR3 protein: CSVLDLTYEQYF
V gene: TRBV29-1
J gene: TRBJ2-7

CDR3 protein: CASRDSRPATDTQYF
V gene: TRBV6-1
J gene: TRBJ2-3

CDR3 protein: CSAALGNGNQPQHF
V gene: TRBV20-1
J gene: TRBJ1-5

CDR3 protein: CASSSSTGSYGYTF
V gene: TRBV19
J gene: TRBJ1-2

CDR3 protein: CAISERPDSYEQYF
V gene: TRBV10-3
J gene: TRBJ2-7

CDR3 protein: CASSPRGGANTGELFF
V gene: TRBV11-2
J gene: TRBJ2-2

CDR3 protein: CASSLGAEANYGYTF
V gene: TRBV5-1
J gene: TRBJ1-2

CDR3 protein: CASSFAGQPTSNQPQHF
V gene: TRBV27
J gene: TRBJ1-5

CDR3 protein: CASSGSTSGGELFF
V gene: TRBV14
J gene: TRBJ2-2

CDR3 protein: CSAFNRGQGTGELFF
V gene: TRBV20-1
J gene: TRBJ2-2